The clone carrying this TCR beta chain has a count of ten or more. Its antigen is unknown. The length of the CDR3 is 11 residues. Trimming removed 8 bases from V and 4 bases from J, with 6 bases in between. The germline V gene encodes CDR1 SNHLY and CDR2 FYNNEI. The data were taken from a study of T cells after yellow fever vaccination. MiXCR, run by TCRdb on the 5' RACE reads, gives a single entry per CDR3 protein. The table records hundreds of thousands of distinct CDR3 sequences, about 12% of them present only once. Study conclusions and caveats: At around 96% for CD4 and over 80% for CD8, most primary-vaccination clones showed up again after the booster.

This chain links TRBV2 with TRBJ2-1; D remains ambiguous. This specimen was PBMCs, taken on the day of the yellow fever booster vaccination. This sequence originates from a man younger than 40 who received the YFV17D yellow fever vaccine. The DNA for the CDR3 is TGTGCCAGCGCTAGGTACAATGAGCAGTTCTTC. This sequence encodes CASARYNEQFF.